The T cell receptor (beta chain) under discussion was sequenced for a study of T cell responses to AZD1222 COVID-19 vaccine. As to this clone: What it recognizes is unknown.

V lost 1 base and J lost 0; bases outside the gene matches: 4. The germline CDR1 and CDR2 sequences are KGHDR and SFDVKD. The CDR3 length is 17 residues. Here immunoSEQ multiplex PCR was the method, and the copy in TCRdb shows in-frame clones only, minus some. The table includes some 90,000 clones, about 85% detected once. Study-level findings and limits: Only after the peak T cell response were repertoires sampled. Variant regions that are unmutated are reportedly the target of nearly half of spike-specific TCRs.

The sequences come from peripheral blood, collected on day 0 of AZD1222 vaccination. The chain joins TRBV24-1 to TRBJ1-4; 7 bases align to TRBD1. The receptor's source is an adult in good health. CDR3 loop: CATSDLIQGATNEKLFF. CDR3 DNA: TGTGCCACCAGTGATTTAATTCAGGGGGCAACTAATGAAAAACTGTTTTTT.